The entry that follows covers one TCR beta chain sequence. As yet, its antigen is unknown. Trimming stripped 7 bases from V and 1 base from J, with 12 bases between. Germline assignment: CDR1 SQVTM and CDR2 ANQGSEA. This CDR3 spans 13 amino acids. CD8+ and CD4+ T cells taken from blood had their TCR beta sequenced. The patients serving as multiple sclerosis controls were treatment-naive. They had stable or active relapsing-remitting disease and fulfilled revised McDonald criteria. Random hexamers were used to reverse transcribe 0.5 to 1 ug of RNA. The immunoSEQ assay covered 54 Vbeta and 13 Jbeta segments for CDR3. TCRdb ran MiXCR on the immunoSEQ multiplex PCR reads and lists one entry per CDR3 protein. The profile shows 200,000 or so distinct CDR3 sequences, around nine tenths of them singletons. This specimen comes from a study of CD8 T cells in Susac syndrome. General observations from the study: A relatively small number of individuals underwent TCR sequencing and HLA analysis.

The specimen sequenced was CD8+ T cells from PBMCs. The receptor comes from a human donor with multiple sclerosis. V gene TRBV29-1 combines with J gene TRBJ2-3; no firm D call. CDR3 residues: CSGGFTGTDTQYF. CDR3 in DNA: TGCAGCGGAGGATTTACCGGCACAGATACGCAGTATTTT.